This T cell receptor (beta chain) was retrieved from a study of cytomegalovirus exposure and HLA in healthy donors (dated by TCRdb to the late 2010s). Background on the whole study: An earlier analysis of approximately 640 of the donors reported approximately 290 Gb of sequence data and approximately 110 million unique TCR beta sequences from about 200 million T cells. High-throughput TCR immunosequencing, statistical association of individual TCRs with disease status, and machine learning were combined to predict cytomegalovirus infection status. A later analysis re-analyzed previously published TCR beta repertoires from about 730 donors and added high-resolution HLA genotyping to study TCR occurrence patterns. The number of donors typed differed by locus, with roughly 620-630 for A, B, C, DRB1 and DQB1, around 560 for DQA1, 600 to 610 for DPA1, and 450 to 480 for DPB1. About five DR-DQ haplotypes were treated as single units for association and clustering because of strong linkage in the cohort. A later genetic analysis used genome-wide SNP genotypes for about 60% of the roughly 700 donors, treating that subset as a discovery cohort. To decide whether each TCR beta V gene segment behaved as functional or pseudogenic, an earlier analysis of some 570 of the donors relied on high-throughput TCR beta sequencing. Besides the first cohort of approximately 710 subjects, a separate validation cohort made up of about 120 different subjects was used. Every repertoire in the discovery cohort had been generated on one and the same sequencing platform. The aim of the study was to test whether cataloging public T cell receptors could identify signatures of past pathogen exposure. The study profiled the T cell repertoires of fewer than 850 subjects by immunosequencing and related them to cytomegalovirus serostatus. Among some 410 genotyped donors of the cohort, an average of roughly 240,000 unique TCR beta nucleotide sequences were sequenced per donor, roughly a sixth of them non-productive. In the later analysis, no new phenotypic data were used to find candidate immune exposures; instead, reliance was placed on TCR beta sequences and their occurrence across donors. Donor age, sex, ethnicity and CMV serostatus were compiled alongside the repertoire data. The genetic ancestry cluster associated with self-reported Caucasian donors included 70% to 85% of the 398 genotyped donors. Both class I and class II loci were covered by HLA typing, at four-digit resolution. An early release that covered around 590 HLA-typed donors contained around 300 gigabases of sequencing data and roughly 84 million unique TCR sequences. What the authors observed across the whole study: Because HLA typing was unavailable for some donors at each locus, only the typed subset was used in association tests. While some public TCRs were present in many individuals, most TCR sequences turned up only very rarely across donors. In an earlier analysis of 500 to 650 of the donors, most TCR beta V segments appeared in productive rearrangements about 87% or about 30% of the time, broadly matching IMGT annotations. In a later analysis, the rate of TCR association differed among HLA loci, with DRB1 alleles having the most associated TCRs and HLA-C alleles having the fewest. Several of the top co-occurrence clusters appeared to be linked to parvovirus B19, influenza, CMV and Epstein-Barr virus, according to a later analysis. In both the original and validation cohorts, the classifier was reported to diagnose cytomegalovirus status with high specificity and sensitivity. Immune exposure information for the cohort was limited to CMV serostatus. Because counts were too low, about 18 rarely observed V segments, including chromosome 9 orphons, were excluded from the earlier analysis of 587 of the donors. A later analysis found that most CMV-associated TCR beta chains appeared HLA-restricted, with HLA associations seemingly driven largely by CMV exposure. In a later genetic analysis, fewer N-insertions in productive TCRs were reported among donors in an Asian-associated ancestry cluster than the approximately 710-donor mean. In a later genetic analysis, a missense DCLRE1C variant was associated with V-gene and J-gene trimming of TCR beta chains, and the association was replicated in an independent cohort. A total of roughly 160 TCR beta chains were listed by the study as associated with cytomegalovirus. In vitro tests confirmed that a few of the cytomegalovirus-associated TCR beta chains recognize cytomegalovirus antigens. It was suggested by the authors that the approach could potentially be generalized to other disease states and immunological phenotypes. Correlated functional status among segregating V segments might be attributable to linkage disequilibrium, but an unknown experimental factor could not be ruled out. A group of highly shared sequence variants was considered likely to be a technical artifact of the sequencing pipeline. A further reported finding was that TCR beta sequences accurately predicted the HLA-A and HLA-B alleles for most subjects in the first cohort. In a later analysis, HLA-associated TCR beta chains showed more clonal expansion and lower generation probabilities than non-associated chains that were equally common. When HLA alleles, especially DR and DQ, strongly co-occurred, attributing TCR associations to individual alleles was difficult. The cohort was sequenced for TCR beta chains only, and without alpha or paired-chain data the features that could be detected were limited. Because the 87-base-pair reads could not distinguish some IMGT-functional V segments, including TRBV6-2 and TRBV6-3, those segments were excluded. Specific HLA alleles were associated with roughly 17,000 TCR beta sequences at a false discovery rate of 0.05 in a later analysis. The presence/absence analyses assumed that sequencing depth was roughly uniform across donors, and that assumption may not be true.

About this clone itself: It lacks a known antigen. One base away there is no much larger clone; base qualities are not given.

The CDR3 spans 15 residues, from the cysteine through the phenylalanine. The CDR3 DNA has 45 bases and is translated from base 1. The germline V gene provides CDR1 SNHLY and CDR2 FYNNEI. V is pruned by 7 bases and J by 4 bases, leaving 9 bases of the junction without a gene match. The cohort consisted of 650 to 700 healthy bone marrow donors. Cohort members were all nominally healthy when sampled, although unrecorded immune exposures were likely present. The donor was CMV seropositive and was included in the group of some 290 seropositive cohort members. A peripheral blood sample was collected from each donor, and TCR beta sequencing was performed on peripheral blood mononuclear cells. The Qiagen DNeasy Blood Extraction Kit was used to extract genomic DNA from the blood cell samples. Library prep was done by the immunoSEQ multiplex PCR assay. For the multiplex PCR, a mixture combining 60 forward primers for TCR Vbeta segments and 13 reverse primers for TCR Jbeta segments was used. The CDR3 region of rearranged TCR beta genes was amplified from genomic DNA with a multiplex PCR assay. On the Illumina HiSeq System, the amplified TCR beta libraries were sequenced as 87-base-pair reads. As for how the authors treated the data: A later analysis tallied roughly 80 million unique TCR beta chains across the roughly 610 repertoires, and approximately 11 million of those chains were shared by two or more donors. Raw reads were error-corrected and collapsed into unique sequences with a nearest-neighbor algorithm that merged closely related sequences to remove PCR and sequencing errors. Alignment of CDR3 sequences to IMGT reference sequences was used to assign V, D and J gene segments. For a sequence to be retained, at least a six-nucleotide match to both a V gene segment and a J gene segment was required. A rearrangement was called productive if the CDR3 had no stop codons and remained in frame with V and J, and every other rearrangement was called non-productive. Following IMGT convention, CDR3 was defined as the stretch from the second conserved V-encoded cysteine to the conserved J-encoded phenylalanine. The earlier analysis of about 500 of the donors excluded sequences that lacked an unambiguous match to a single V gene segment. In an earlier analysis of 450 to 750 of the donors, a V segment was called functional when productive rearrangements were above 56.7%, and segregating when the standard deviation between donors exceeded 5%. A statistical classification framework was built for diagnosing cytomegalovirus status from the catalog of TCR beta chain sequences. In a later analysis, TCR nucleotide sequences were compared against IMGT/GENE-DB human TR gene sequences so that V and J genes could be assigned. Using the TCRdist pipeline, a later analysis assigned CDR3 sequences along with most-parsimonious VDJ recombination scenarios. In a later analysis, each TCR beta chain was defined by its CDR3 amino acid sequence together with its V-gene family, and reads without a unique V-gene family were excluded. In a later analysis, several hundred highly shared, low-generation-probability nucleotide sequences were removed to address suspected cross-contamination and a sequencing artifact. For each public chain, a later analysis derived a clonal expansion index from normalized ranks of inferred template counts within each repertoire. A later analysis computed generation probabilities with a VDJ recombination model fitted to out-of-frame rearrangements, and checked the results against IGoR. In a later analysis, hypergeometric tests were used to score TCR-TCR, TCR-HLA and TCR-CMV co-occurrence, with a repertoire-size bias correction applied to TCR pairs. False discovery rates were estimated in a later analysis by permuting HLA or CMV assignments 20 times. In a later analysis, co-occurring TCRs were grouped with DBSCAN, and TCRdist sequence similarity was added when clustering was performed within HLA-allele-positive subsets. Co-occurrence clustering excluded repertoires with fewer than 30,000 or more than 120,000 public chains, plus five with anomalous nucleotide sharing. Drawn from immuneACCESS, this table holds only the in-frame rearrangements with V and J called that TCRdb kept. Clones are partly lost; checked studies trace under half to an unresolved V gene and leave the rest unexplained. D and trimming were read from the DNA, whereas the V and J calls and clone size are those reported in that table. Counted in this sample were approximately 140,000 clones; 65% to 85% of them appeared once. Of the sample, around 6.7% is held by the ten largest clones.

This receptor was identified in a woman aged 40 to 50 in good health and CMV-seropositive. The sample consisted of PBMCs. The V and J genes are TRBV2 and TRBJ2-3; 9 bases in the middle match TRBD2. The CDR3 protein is CASNLAGLSADTQYF. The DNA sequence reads TGTGCCAGCAACCTAGCGGGGCTGTCGGCAGATACGCAGTATTTT.